The rows below give T cell receptor beta chains drawn from one sample of a study of CD8 T cells in Susac syndrome. MiXCR, applied by TCRdb to the immunoSEQ multiplex PCR reads, yields one record per CDR3 protein. This table holds hundreds of thousands of distinct CDR3 sequences, roughly 84% found once. What was sequenced was CD8+ T cells from PBMCs. These receptors all stem from a human donor with multiple sclerosis. The CDR3 runs from the conserved cysteine through the conserved F or W. Fields, in order: CDR3 DNA, CDR3 protein, D gene, J gene, clone size, V gene. D genes are given only for firm matches. Clone size appears in some rows only: once, few, many, or a class for an expanded clone.

CDR3 DNA: TGTGCCAGCAGTTTCTCCGGCCCCCCTGGGGCCAACGTCCTGACTTTC
CDR3 protein: CASSFSGPPGANVLTF
D gene: NA
J gene: TRBJ2-6
clone size: NA
V gene: TRBV27

CDR3 DNA: TGTGCCAGCAGTTTGGGGGCCGCCTCCTACGAGCAGTACTTC
CDR3 protein: CASSLGAASYEQYF
D gene: NA
J gene: TRBJ2-7
clone size: NA
V gene: TRBV27

CDR3 DNA: TGTGCCAGCCCGGGGACTAGCGGTTCCCCCTACAATGAGCAGTTCTTC
CDR3 protein: CASPGTSGSPYNEQFF
D gene: TRBD2
J gene: TRBJ2-1
clone size: few
V gene: TRBV19

CDR3 DNA: TGCGCCAGCAGCCAAGAAGGAGGGGCGGAGACCCAGTACTTC
CDR3 protein: CASSQEGGAETQYF
D gene: NA
J gene: TRBJ2-5
clone size: NA
V gene: TRBV4-1

CDR3 DNA: TGTGCCAGCAGCTACGGCCCCCACGGGGTGCATGAGCAGTTCTTC
CDR3 protein: CASSYGPHGVHEQFF
D gene: NA
J gene: TRBJ2-1
clone size: NA
V gene: TRBV12-3/TRBV12-4

CDR3 DNA: TGCAGTGCTAGAGATCGGATGAGGGGGAACTCCTACGAGCAGTACTTC
CDR3 protein: CSARDRMRGNSYEQYF
D gene: NA
J gene: TRBJ2-7
clone size: NA
V gene: TRBV20-1

CDR3 DNA: TGCGCCAGCAGCCCGAGCGGGGGGACTCGTGGTGAGCAGTTCTTC
CDR3 protein: CASSPSGGTRGEQFF
D gene: TRBD2
J gene: TRBJ2-1
clone size: NA
V gene: TRBV4-1

CDR3 DNA: TGTGCCAGCAGTTTATCGGCAGGGACAGTTCATGGCTACACCTTC
CDR3 protein: CASSLSAGTVHGYTF
D gene: TRBD1
J gene: TRBJ1-2
clone size: NA
V gene: TRBV27

CDR3 DNA: TGTGCCAGCATCGGAAGGGCGAACACTGAAGCTTTCTTT
CDR3 protein: CASIGRANTEAFF
D gene: NA
J gene: TRBJ1-1
clone size: NA
V gene: TRBV11-3

CDR3 DNA: TGTGCCAGCAGTCCCCTGGCGGGCTTCACAGATACGCAGTATTTT
CDR3 protein: CASSPLAGFTDTQYF
D gene: NA
J gene: TRBJ2-3
clone size: NA
V gene: TRBV27

CDR3 DNA: TGCAGCGTTGAAGTTCGCTATGGCTACACCTTC
CDR3 protein: CSVEVRYGYTF
D gene: NA
J gene: TRBJ1-2
clone size: NA
V gene: TRBV29-1

CDR3 DNA: TGTGCCAGCAGTTTCTCCCCGGAAGGGCGGGGGGAGCTGTTTTTT
CDR3 protein: CASSFSPEGRGELFF
D gene: NA
J gene: TRBJ2-2
clone size: once
V gene: TRBV28

CDR3 DNA: TGTGCCAGCAGTCCCGGGACAGGGACTTACAATGAGCAGTTCTTC
CDR3 protein: CASSPGTGTYNEQFF
D gene: TRBD1
J gene: TRBJ2-1
clone size: few
V gene: TRBV12-3/TRBV12-4

CDR3 DNA: TGTGCCAGCAGCTTGGGGAGCGGGAACACCGGGGAGCTGTTTTTT
CDR3 protein: CASSLGSGNTGELFF
D gene: NA
J gene: TRBJ2-2
clone size: NA
V gene: TRBV7-6

CDR3 DNA: TGTGCCAGCAGTTTAGTTACAGGCTTGGAGACCCAGTACTTC
CDR3 protein: CASSLVTGLETQYF
D gene: NA
J gene: TRBJ2-5
clone size: NA
V gene: TRBV12-3/TRBV12-4

CDR3 DNA: TGTGCCAGCAGTTTCAGTGTAGAGAATGAGCAGTTCTTC
CDR3 protein: CASSFSVENEQFF
D gene: NA
J gene: TRBJ2-1
clone size: once
V gene: TRBV12-3/TRBV12-4